Detailed here is one TCR beta chain. This sample is part of a study of T cells in Graves' hyperthyroidism and ophthalmopathy. This CDR3 is 14 amino acids long. V lost 1 base to trimming and J lost 7 bases, with 14 bases between them. Germline CDR1 reads SEHNR; CDR2 reads FQNEAQ (reference sequence). The CDR3 regions of TCR beta were amplified from RNA transcripts. During a first-round RT-PCR of the TCR CDR3, the HTBI primer set was used. Each CDR3 protein gets one entry after TCRdb re-called the multiplex PCR reads with MiXCR. This table has 730,000 or so distinct CDR3 sequences, roughly 20% appearing once. The authors took PBMCs from about 9.5 ml fresh peripheral blood.

This clonotype originated in a woman aged 50 to 60 with Graves' hyperthyroidism that later progressed to Graves' ophthalmopathy. The chain is built from TRBV7-9 and TRBJ2-7; D may be TRBD1 (5 bases). Sample: blood. CDR3 nucleotides: TGTGCCAGCAGCTTAGTTCCAGGGAAAGATGAGCAGTACTTC. The encoded protein is CASSLVPGKDEQYF.